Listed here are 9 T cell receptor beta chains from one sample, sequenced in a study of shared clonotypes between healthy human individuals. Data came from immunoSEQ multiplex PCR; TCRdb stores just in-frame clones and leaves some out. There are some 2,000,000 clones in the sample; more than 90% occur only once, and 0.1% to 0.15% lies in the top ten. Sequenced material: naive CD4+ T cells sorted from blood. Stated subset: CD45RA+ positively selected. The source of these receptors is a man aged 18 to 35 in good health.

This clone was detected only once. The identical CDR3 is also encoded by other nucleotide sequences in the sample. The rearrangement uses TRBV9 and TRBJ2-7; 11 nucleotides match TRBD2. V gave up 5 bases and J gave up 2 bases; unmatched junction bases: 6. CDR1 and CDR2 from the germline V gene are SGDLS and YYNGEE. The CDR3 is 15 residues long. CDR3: CASSPGTSGTYEQYF. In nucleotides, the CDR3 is TGTGCCAGCAGTCCCGGGACTAGCGGAACCTACGAGCAGTACTTC.

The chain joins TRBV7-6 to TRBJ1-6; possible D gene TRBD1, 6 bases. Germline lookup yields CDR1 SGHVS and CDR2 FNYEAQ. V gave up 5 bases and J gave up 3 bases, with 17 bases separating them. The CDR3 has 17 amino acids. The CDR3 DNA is TGTGCCAGCAGCCTCGGAGGGGGGGCATTCTATAATTCACCCCTCCACTTT. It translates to CASSLGGGAFYNSPLHF.

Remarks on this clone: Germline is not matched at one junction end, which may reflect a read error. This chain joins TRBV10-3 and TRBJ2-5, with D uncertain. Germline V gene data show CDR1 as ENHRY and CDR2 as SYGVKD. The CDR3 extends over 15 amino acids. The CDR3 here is CAFSEGQTFWETQYF. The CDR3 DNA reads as TGTGCCTTCAGTGAAGGTCAGACCTTCTGGGAGACCCAGTACTTC.

In DNA form, the CDR3 reads TGCGCCAGCAGCTTAGACGGAATTAGAAACACTGAAGCTTTCTTT. This translates into CASSLDGIRNTEAFF. The chain has TRBV5-1 and TRBJ1-1; no firm D call. The V and J ends lost 2 bases and 2 bases respectively, with 13 bases between them. Germline V gene lookup returns CDR1 SGHRS and CDR2 YFSETQ. CDR3 size: 15 residues. Supplemented by reference TRBV5-1 and TRBJ1-1, the full variable domain reads KAGVTQTPRYLIKTRGQQVTLSCSPISGHRSVSWYQQTPGQGLQFLFEYFSETQRNKGNFPGRFSGRQFSNSRSEMNVSTLELGDSALYLCASSLDGIRNTEAFFGQGTRLTVV.

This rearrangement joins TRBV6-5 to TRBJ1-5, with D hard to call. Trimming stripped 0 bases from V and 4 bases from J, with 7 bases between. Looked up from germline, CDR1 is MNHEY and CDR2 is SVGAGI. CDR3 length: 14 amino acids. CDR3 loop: CASSYSLYNQPQHF. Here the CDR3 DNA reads TGTGCCAGCAGTTACTCGCTATATAATCAGCCCCAGCATTTT.

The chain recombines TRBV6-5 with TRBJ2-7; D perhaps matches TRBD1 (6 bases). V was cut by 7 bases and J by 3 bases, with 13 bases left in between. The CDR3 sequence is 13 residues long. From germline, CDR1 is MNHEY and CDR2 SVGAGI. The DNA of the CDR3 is TGTGCCAGCAAGATCAGGGGCAGCTACGAGCAGTACTTC. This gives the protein CASKIRGSYEQYF.

The CDR3 DNA reads TGTGCCAGCAGAAACGGGGCCAAAAACATTCAGTACTTC. It encodes CASRNGAKNIQYF. This chain joins TRBV6-5 and TRBJ2-4; D remains unclear. This CDR3 is 13 amino acids long. Trimming stripped 6 bases from V and 1 base from J, with 7 bases between. The germline V gene encodes CDR1 MNHEY and CDR2 SVGAGI.

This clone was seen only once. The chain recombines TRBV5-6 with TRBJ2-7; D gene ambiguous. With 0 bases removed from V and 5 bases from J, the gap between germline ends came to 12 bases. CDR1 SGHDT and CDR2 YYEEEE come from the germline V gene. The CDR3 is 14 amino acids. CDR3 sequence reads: CASSLEPGPHEQYF. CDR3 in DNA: TGTGCCAGCAGCTTGGAACCAGGTCCCCACGAGCAGTACTTC.

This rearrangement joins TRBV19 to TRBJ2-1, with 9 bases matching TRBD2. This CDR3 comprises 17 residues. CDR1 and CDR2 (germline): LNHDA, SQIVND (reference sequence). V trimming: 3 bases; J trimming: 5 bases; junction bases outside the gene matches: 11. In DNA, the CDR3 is TGTGCCAGTAGTATCCTCTTGGGGACTAGCAGTCACAATGAGCAGTTCTTC. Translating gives CASSILLGTSSHNEQFF.